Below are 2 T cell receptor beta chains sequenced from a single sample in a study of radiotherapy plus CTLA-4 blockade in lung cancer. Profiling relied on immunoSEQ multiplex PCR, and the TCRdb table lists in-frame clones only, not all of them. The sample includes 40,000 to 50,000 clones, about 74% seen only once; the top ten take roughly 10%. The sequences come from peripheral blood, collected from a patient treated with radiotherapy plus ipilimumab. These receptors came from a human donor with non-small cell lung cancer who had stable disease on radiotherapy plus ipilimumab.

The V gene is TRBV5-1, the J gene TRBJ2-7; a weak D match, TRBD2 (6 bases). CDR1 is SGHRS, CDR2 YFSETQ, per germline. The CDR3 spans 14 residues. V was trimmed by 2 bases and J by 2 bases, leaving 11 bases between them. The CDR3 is CASSLQAGPYEQYF. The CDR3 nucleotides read TGCGCCAGCAGCTTACAAGCGGGCCCCTACGAGCAGTACTTC.

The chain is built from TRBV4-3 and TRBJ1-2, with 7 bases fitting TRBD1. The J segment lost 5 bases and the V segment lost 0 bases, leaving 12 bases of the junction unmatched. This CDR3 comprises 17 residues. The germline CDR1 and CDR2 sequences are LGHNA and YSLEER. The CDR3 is CASSQDRGGQLIYGYTF. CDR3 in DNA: TGCGCCAGCAGCCAAGATCGTGGGGGACAGCTGATATATGGCTACACCTTC.